These 27 T cell receptor beta chains came from one sample sequenced in a study of blood T cells in healthy people across ages (dated by TCRdb to between 2015 and 2016). The method behind the library was 5' RACE. Reads for this sample came from an Illumina HiSeq 2500. A second roughly 6 to 12 cycle PCR used a sample-barcoded 5' primer and a J-beta primer mix. TCRdb reran the public reads through fastp at Q25 and MiXCR, keeping productive beta chains. CDR3 protein sequences are deduplicated, and each keeps its most common genes and DNA. Present in this sample are nearly 800,000 distinct CDR3 sequences, more than 55% of which were seen just once. In total, the top ten clones hold about 26% of the sample. Sequenced sample: blood. Source of these receptors: a man in his forties or fifties in good health.

V and J are TRBV7-2 and TRBJ2-7, with 7 positions matching TRBD2. From germline, CDR1 is SGHTA and CDR2 FQGNSA. This CDR3 contains 14 residues. Trimming took 2 bases from V and 4 from J; bases not matched to a gene: 5. CDR3 in DNA: TGTGCCAGCAGCTTATCTAGCGGACCTTACGAGCAGTACTTC. This sequence encodes CASSLSSGPYEQYF.

The chain carries TRBV5-1 and TRBJ2-3, with TRBD2 matching over 8 bases. The CDR3 is made up of 14 amino acids. V was clipped by 5 bases and J by 1 base; unmatched bases: 3. Germline-derived CDR1 and CDR2 are SGHRS and YFSETQ. CDR3 nucleotide sequence: TGCGCCAGCAGGTTCGGGGGGGGCACAGATACGCAGTATTTT. This sequence encodes CASRFGGGTDTQYF.

J is TRBJ2-1 and V is TRBV11-3, with D possibly called TRBD1 or TRBD2 (6 bases each). From germline, CDR1 is SGHNT and CDR2 YENEEA. Trimming stripped 3 bases from V and 7 bases from J, with 16 bases between. This CDR3 is built from 15 residues. CDR3 nucleotides: TGTGCCAGCAGCTTTTGGGGGCGGGGTGGGAATGAGCAGTTCTTC. It translates to CASSFWGRGGNEQFF.

The genes are TRBV7-2 and TRBJ2-4; TRBD2 is a possible D gene (6 bases). CDR1 SGHTA and CDR2 FQGNSA come from the germline V gene. CDR3 length: 13 residues. V was shortened by 5 bases and J by 13 bases, with 18 bases between the two germline ends. The DNA for the CDR3 is TGTGCCAGCAGCCGGGAAGCCTCGGGGGAGCAGTACTTC. Encoded protein: CASSREASGEQYF.

The rearrangement uses TRBV12-3 or TRBV12-4 and TRBJ1-2; TRBD1 aligns across 11 bases. CDR3 length: 15 residues. V trimming: 6 bases; J trimming: 6 bases; junction bases outside the gene matches: 9. The CDR3 is CASSPSGQGAHGYTF. As DNA, the CDR3 is TGTGCCAGCAGCCCCTCTGGACAGGGGGCCCATGGCTACACCTTC.

This clonotype came up many times. The gene calls are TRBV7-2 and TRBJ2-7, with 8 bases matching TRBD2. Germline V CDR1 and CDR2: SGHTA, FQGNSA. V lost 5 bases and J lost 4; bases outside the gene matches: 13. The length of the CDR3 is 16 residues. This CDR3 is CASSPLGSGALYEQYF. The CDR3 nucleotides read TGTGCCAGCAGCCCTCTGGGTAGCGGGGCCCTATACGAGCAGTACTTC.

The chain is built from TRBV12-3 or TRBV12-4 and TRBJ2-5; no reliable D call. Trimming removed 7 bases at V and 4 bases at J, with 13 bases between. This CDR3 comprises 13 residues. Here the CDR3 reads CASNQRLTETQYF. CDR3 in DNA: TGTGCCAGCAATCAGAGGCTAACAGAGACCCAGTACTTC.

This chain links TRBV20-1 with TRBJ2-2, with D tentatively TRBD2 (5 bases). Deletions cut 4 bases from V and 3 bases from J, with 18 bases between. The CDR3 length is 16 residues. CDR1 is DFQATT, CDR2 SNEGSKA, per germline (reference sequence). The CDR3 protein is CSAKDLARGYTGELFF. The CDR3 nucleotides read TGCAGTGCTAAGGATCTGGCCCGGGGATACACCGGGGAGCTGTTTTTT.

The rearrangement uses TRBV28 and TRBJ2-5; possible D gene TRBD2, 6 bases. With 5 bases removed from V and 11 bases from J, the gap between germline ends came to 9 bases. This CDR3 has 10 amino acids. Germline CDR1 reads MDHEN; CDR2 reads SYDVKM. As DNA, the CDR3 is TGTGCCAGCAGTGGAGGGTGGCAGTACTTC. This gives the protein CASSGGWQYF.

The CDR3 DNA is TGCGCCAGCAGCGTCGCAGGGGTTTTTGATACGCAGTATTTT. It encodes CASSVAGVFDTQYF. The chain employs TRBV5-1 and TRBJ2-3; D is perhaps TRBD1 (6 bases). Germline assignment: CDR1 SGHRS and CDR2 YFSETQ. The CDR3 has 14 residues. V lost 4 bases and J lost 6, with 15 bases in between.

Notes on this clonotype: The germline gene is not matched at one end of the junction; a read error may be the cause. This chain joins TRBV7-3 and TRBJ2-3; D remains unclear. This CDR3 is 14 amino acids long. Per germline, CDR1 SGHTA and CDR2 FQGTGA. The CDR3 sequence is CACSFGVSTDTQYF. DNA for the CDR3: TGTGCCTGCAGCTTTGGGGTGAGCACAGATACGCAGTATTTT.

In this sample, this clonotype turned up many times. The chain combines TRBV12-3 or TRBV12-4 with TRBJ2-7, with 15 bases aligning to TRBD2. The CDR3 spans 15 residues. The J segment lost 4 bases and the V segment lost 6 bases, leaving 4 bases of the junction unmatched. CDR3 sequence (DNA): TGTGCCAGCAGAAGGGGACTAGCGGGAGGATACGAGCAGTACTTC. It encodes CASRRGLAGGYEQYF.

The chain employs TRBV12-3 or TRBV12-4 and TRBJ2-1; D is possibly TRBD1 or TRBD2 (5 bases each). V dropped 5 bases and J dropped 6 bases, with 11 bases sitting between them. The CDR3 contains 13 residues. CDR3 bases: TGTGCCAGCAGTGGGGGAAACACCAATGAGCAGTTCTTC. Its protein product is CASSGGNTNEQFF.

This clonotype showed up just a few times. CDR3 residues: CASSLSRGLETQYF. The CDR3 DNA sequence: TGTGCCAGCAGTTTATCCCGGGGGCTGGAGACCCAGTACTTC. The chain links TRBV12-3 or TRBV12-4 to TRBJ2-7; D may be TRBD1 or TRBD2 (6 bases each). With the DNA end fitting TRBJ2-5 better, the J assignment may be wrong. CDR3 size: 14 residues.

The chain combines TRBV27 with TRBJ1-6; 10 nucleotides agree with TRBD1. There are 17 residues in the CDR3. With 5 bases clipped from V and 6 bases from J, the junction kept 10 bases outside the gene matches. In germline, CDR1 is MNHEY, CDR2 SMNVEV (reference sequence). This CDR3 is CASSLYYGQGGNSPLHF. The CDR3, as DNA: TGTGCCAGCAGTCTCTATTACGGACAGGGGGGTAATTCACCCCTCCACTTT.

The chain employs TRBV3-1 and TRBJ2-3; TRBD1 matches 8 bases. This CDR3 comprises 15 residues. Looked up from germline, CDR1 is LGHDT and CDR2 is YNNKEL (reference sequence). V lost 6 bases to trimming and J lost 1 base; unmatched junction nucleotides: 6. DNA for the CDR3: TGTGCCAGCAGGCCGACAGGGGATGGCACAGATACGCAGTATTTT. This encodes CASRPTGDGTDTQYF.

V is TRBV5-1 and J is TRBJ2-1; 9 bases align to TRBD2. CDR3 length: 18 amino acids. The V gene's germline CDR1 is SGHRS and CDR2 YFSETQ. V dropped 0 bases and J dropped 0; count of bases not matched to a gene: 7. The CDR3 protein is CASSLVVSGGFSYNEQFF. DNA for the CDR3: TGCGCCAGCAGCTTGGTGGTTAGCGGGGGCTTCTCCTACAATGAGCAGTTCTTC.

This clonotype occurred a few times. This chain uses TRBV29-1 with TRBJ2-7, with D possibly being TRBD1 (5 bases). The CDR3 totals 14 residues. The V gene lost 4 bases and the J gene lost 3 bases, with 16 bases spanning the gap. Germline lookup yields CDR1 SQVTM and CDR2 ANQGSEA. The CDR3 sequence is CSVGGRTMNYEQYF. As DNA, the CDR3 is TGCAGCGTTGGCGGAAGGACAATGAACTACGAGCAGTACTTC.

CDR3 protein: CASRLTGTGGGRETQYF. The CDR3 bases are TGTGCCAGCAGGCTAACCGGGACAGGGGGCGGAAGAGAGACCCAGTACTTC. The chain has TRBV28 and TRBJ2-5, with 12 bases fitting TRBD1. V was clipped by 6 bases and J by 4 bases; unmatched bases: 12. CDR3 length: 17 amino acids. The germline V gene encodes CDR1 MDHEN and CDR2 SYDVKM.

This chain connects TRBV7-2 to TRBJ2-3; D unclear. The germline gives CDR1 SGHTA, CDR2 FQGNSA. The V gene lost 5 bases and the J gene lost 7 bases, with 10 bases spanning the gap. The CDR3 is 12 amino acids. The chain's CDR3 is CASSPDSNTQYF. CDR3 DNA: TGTGCCAGCAGCCCAGATAGTAATACGCAGTATTTT.

The chain links TRBV7-8 to TRBJ2-7; 12 nucleotides agree with TRBD2. In germline, CDR1 is SGHVS, CDR2 FQNEAQ. The CDR3 extends over 15 amino acids. With V trimmed by 6 bases and J by 2 bases, 5 bases remained unmatched. The CDR3 nucleotides read TGTGCCAGCAGTTGGACTAGCGGGGAACCCTACGAGCAGTACTTC. The encoded protein is CASSWTSGEPYEQYF.

V gene TRBV5-5 combines with J gene TRBJ2-5, with D unclear. The closer fit of TRBJ2-4 to the DNA end suggests the J call may be wrong. The CDR3 runs 10 residues. The germline CDR1 and CDR2 sequences are SGHKS and YYEKEE (reference sequence). In DNA, the CDR3 is TGTGCCAGTGACCTGCGCATTCAGTACTTC. Translating gives CASDLRIQYF.

The chain joins TRBV3-1 to TRBJ2-3; 12 bases map to TRBD2. Germline assignment: CDR1 LGHDT and CDR2 YNNKEL (reference sequence). After removal of 1 base from V and 6 bases from J, the junction contained 2 bases not matched to a gene. The CDR3 totals 15 residues. The CDR3 loop reads CASSQGLAGDDTQYF. In nucleotides, the CDR3 is TGTGCCAGCAGCCAAGGACTAGCGGGAGACGATACGCAGTATTTT.

The chain uses TRBV10-3 and TRBJ2-1; no reliable D call. The ends were cut back, 4 bases at V and 7 bases at J, with 8 bases in the middle. Germline loops: CDR1 ENHRY, CDR2 SYGVKD. The CDR3 covers 12 residues. The CDR3 sequence: CAISGAQNEQFF. The CDR3 DNA is TGTGCCATCAGTGGCGCCCAAAATGAGCAGTTCTTC.

The V gene is TRBV20-1, the J gene TRBJ1-4; 8 positions agree with TRBD1. The CDR3 has 15 residues. Germline CDR1 and CDR2: DFQATT and SNEGSKA (reference sequence). The CDR3 nucleotides are TGCAGCGCGCAACTAACAGGGGGTCCTAATGAAAAACTGTTTTTT. Its translation is CSAQLTGGPNEKLFF.

This chain joins TRBV24-1 and TRBJ1-2, with D unresolved. The V gene's germline CDR1 is KGHDR and CDR2 SFDVKD. Deletions cut 6 bases from V and 3 bases from J, with 7 bases between. The CDR3 totals 12 residues. CDR3 coding DNA: TGTGCCACCAGTACGGGCCACTATGGCTACACCTTC. Protein product: CATSTGHYGYTF.

Points on this clonotype: Germline is not matched at one junction end, which may reflect a read error. The chain uses TRBV10-2 and TRBJ2-3; the D call may be TRBD1 or TRBD2 (7 bases each). Germline assignment: CDR1 WSHSY and CDR2 SAAADI. The length of the CDR3 is 14 residues. CDR3 DNA: TGCGCCAGCAGGGCAGGGGGGGACACAAATACGCAGTATTTT. Residues: CASRAGGDTNTQYF.